The source of this T cell receptor (beta chain) is a study of blood T cell repertoires in COVID-19. About the research overall: In each case, the material was cDNA or gDNA derived from T cells, B-cell-depleted T cells, or PBMCs.

CDR1 and CDR2 from the germline V gene are MRHNA and SNTAGT. V lost 10 bases to trimming and J lost 6 bases; unmatched junction nucleotides: 8. This CDR3 contains 13 residues. Here immunoSEQ multiplex PCR was the method, and the copy in TCRdb shows in-frame clones only, minus some. The sample includes 200,000 to 250,000 clones, roughly 88% of them seen just once. V and J are TRBV6-4 and TRBJ1-4, with 7 nucleotides matching TRBD1. The sequence was collected from a man between 18 and 29 years old with active or convalescent COVID-19. The sequencing sample was made of peripheral blood. CDR3 DNA sequence: TGTGCCAAACAGGGGTTGGGCGATGAAAAACTGTTTTTT. Translated: CAKQGLGDEKLFF.